Listed below are T cell receptor beta chains from one sample, sequenced in a study of tumor and adjacent non-tumor tissue in lung cancer. TCRdb reprocessed the multiplex PCR reads with MiXCR, giving one entry per CDR3 protein. Of around 70,000 distinct CDR3 sequences listed, just under 60% are singletons. The sample comprised lung tumor tissue. These receptor sequences come from a man aged 50-60 years with non-small cell lung cancer. CDR3s include the opening cysteine and the closing phenylalanine or tryptophan. D genes are given only for firm matches. Part of the rows lack a size; the others show once, few, many or a class for expanded clones.

V gene	D gene	J gene	clone size	CDR3 protein	CDR3 DNA
TRBV20-1	-	TRBJ2-2	few	CSARPGRPLTGELFF	TGCAGTGCTAGGCCGGGACGACCGCTAACCGGGGAGCTGTTTTTT
TRBV29-1	TRBD1	TRBJ1-2	many	CSVGGQGLKGYTF	TGCAGCGTTGGTGGACAGGGGCTTAAAGGCTACACCTTC
TRBV7-9	TRBD2	TRBJ2-7	-	CASSTSGRKYEQYF	TGTGCCAGCAGCACTAGCGGGAGGAAGTATGAGCAGTACTTC
TRBV4-1	TRBD2	TRBJ2-3	-	CASRPNSASGSTDAQYF	TGCGCCAGCAGACCCAATTCAGCTAGCGGCAGCACAGATGCGCAGTATTTT
TRBV6-1	-	TRBJ2-7	once	CDSIRRGSGLSYEQYF	TGTGACAGCATCCGGCGCGGCAGCGGTCTCTCCTACGAGCAATACTTC
TRBV25-1	TRBD2	TRBJ2-5	-	CTSSEPTSGQETQYF	TGTACTAGCAGTGAACCAACTAGCGGACAAGAGACCCAGTACTTC
TRBV7-9	-	TRBJ2-4	many	CASSLGGDPQYF	TGTGCCAGCAGCTTAGGAGGGGACCCGCAGTACTTC
TRBV28	-	TRBJ2-3	many	CASSFLGPRGDTQYF	TGTGCCAGCAGCTTCCTAGGCCCCCGGGGTGATACGCAGTATTTT
TRBV7-9	TRBD1	TRBJ1-2	many	CASSLGGQGGSGYTF	TGTGCCAGCAGCTTAGGGGGACAGGGTGGATCTGGCTACACCTTC
TRBV6-6	-	TRBJ2-3	-	CAGSYSRDTQYF	TGTGCCGGCAGTTACTCGAGAGATACGCAGTATTTT